Sequencing of this T cell receptor beta chain was carried out in a study of metastatic and nonmetastatic thyroid tumors. MiXCR re-clonotyped the PCR reads for TCRdb. The data show around 21,000 clones, approximately 35% seen once. The entire patient cohort was treatment-naive prior to thyroid surgery. This clone was counted a few times. This CDR3 spans 14 amino acids. From germline, CDR1 is SGHVS and CDR2 FNYEAQ. With 1 base removed from V and 7 bases from J, the gap between germline ends came to 13 bases. Sequencing used tumor tissue. This chain joins TRBV7-6 and TRBJ1-2, with a weak D call TRBD1 (5 bases). The receptor comes from a female donor with papillary thyroid cancer or a benign thyroid nodule (not recorded which). Some clones in this sample may be carry-over from other donors' samples. Here the CDR3 DNA reads TGTGCCAGCAGCTTAGTGGAGGGACTACGTGGCTACACCTTC. This codes for CASSLVEGLRGYTF.